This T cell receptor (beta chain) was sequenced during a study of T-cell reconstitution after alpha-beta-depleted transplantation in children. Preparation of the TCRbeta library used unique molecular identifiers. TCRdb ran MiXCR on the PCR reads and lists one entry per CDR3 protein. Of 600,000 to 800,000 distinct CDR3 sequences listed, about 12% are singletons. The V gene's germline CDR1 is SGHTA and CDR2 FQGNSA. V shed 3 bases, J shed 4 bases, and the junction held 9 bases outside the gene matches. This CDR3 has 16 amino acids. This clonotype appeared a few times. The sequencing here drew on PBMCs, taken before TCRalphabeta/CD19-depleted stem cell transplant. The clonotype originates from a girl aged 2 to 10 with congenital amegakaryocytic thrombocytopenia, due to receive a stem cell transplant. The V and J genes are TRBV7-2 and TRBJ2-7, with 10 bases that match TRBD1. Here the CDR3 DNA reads TGTGCCAGCAGCTTTGCCGCCGGGGACAGGGGTTACGAGCAGTACTTC. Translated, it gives CASSFAAGDRGYEQYF.